This T cell receptor beta chain was sequenced in a study of control samples from healthy donors and cancer patients (TCRdb year 2020). Libraries were built with the immunoSEQ multiplex PCR assay. The clones in this table, taken by TCRdb from immuneACCESS, are in-frame only. Not every clone is retained; where verified, under half of the shortfall comes from an unresolved V gene, and the cause of the rest is unknown. This sample is represented by about 150,000 clones; 93% of them were singletons. Around 2.2% of the sample is held by the ten biggest clonotypes. A note on this clone: What this receptor recognizes is not known. Per-base quality was not reported, and no clone a single base away is much larger than it.

CDR1 and CDR2, looked up from the germline V gene (reference sequence), are SEHNR and FQNEAQ. Counted from cysteine to phenylalanine, this CDR3 has 17 amino acids. Only the CDR3 DNA stays, 51 bases, in frame from base 1. V lost 2 bases and J lost 3 bases, and the count of bases not matched to a germline gene is 10. The sample taken for sequencing was blood. The rearranged chain carries TRBV7-9 and TRBJ1-2; 9 junctional bases match TRBD1. The sequence came from a man over 45 in good health. The nucleotide sequence reads TGTGCCAGCAGCTTAAAATGGACAGGGGAATCCTACTATGGCTACACCTTC. Its protein reads: CASSLKWTGESYYGYTF.